This T cell receptor beta chain was sequenced in a study of blood T cell repertoires in COVID-19. Background on the study: Acute and convalescent COVID-19 specimens originated in the United States, Italy and Spain. From T cells, B-cell-depleted T cells, or PBMCs came the material, which was cDNA or gDNA.

Per the original methods: Estimation of nucleated cell counts was performed using reference gene primer amplification. Only in-frame clones appear in the TCRdb table, and some are missing; sequencing was by immunoSEQ multiplex PCR. The V and J calls and clone size come from that table; D and trimming were worked out from the DNA. The data hold about 160,000 clones, with more than 75% observed a single time. CDR1 and CDR2 (germline): SGHKS, YYEKEE (reference sequence). With 5 bases clipped from V and 5 bases from J, the junction kept 6 bases outside the gene matches. The CDR3 totals 13 residues. The source of this sequence is a man aged 35-49 years with acute or convalescent COVID-19. This chain uses TRBV5-5 with TRBJ1-1, with TRBD1 matching over 7 bases. What was sequenced was peripheral blood. The CDR3 DNA is TGTGCCAGCAGGATGACAGGGACTACTGAAGCTTTCTTT. It codes for CASRMTGTTEAFF.